This T cell receptor (beta chain) was sequenced during a study of early T cells in non-severe SARS-CoV-2 infection (dated by TCRdb to about 2021). About the investigation overall: Because TCR sequencing was done on bulk RNA from unsorted whole blood, the alpha and beta chains could not be paired.

The method was 5' RACE. The data were produced on a NextSeq 500. Unique molecular identifiers were attached to individual cDNA molecules in the TCR library protocol so that sequencing error and PCR bias could be corrected. Both TCR alpha and beta chains were sequenced, and tight co-correlation was observed between alpha and beta sequence abundances in each sample. The source study handled its data this way. Decombinator V4 was used to annotate the V gene, J gene and CDR3 of the TCR sequences. Expanded TCRs were defined as changing significantly between any two time points under a Poisson model with p below 0.0001. TCR abundances were normalised to the total number of TCRs sequenced per sample and expressed as counts per million. TRAV1-2 paired with TRAJ12, TRAJ20 or TRAJ33 defined MAIT TCRs, while TRAV10 paired with TRAJ18 defined iNKT TCRs. A search of VDJdb, accessed on 1 November 2021, was run for TCRs annotated to CMV, EBV and SARS-CoV-2, with TCRs annotated for multiple antigens excluded. TCRdb reprocessed the public reads (quality trimming at Q25 with fastp, clone calling with MiXCR) and kept in-frame beta chains. Rows with a matching CDR3 protein are joined into one entry that keeps the most common DNA and genes. The V and J calls here are based on TCRdb, not the publication. This sample is represented by 50,000 to 60,000 distinct CDR3 sequences; approximately 6.3% of them were singletons. 5.5% to 7.5% of the sample is taken by the ten largest.

Set within a cohort of healthcare workers in London, UK, this nested case-control study involved weekly PCR testing of nasopharyngeal swabs along with blood sampling. Healthcare workers were recruited between 23 and 31 March 2020, during the week of the UK lockdown, and were followed weekly for up to roughly 16 weeks. Remarks on this clonotype: Its antigen has not been determined. Base qualities were left out, and no much larger clone turns up one base away.

Broader findings and caveats from the paper: Matching against VDJdb was skewed toward anti-spike CD8 responses, likely underestimated virus-specific expansions, and missed private and CD4 specificities.

Its CDR3 holds 15 amino acids, cysteine through phenylalanine. The only DNA kept is the CDR3, 45 bases in frame from the first base. The junction shows trimming of 2 bases on V and 4 bases on J, and the gene matches do not reach 7 bases of it. The rearrangement combines TRBV12-3 or TRBV12-4 with TRBJ2-7; TRBD2 fits 8 bases in the junction. The clonotype comes from an adult who was a healthcare worker with PCR-confirmed SARS-CoV-2 infection or an uninfected control (not recorded which). Sequencing used whole blood, obtained at baseline. CDR3 loop: CASSLRGGHGYEQYF. The nucleotides read TGTGCCAGCAGTTTACGGGGGGGGCATGGTTACGAGCAGTACTTC.